Each of the 21 T cell receptor beta chains below was sequenced from the same sample in a study of Ad26.COV2.S vaccination and SARS-CoV-2 variants. The treatment: about 20 received Ad26.COV2.S at low or high dose, single or two shots; 5 received placebo; per-sample allocation not given. The investigators took samples on day 63 after the first vaccine or placebo injection. Method: immunoSEQ multiplex PCR; TCRdb's copy keeps in-frame clones and lacks some. The data hold about 460,000 clones, with roughly nine tenths observed a single time. The sample here was peripheral blood, taken in a trial of Ad26.COV2.S vaccine versus placebo. Receptors originate from a person between 18 and 60 years old who received the Ad26.COV2.S COVID-19 vaccine or a placebo.

To note about this clone: Other nucleotide sequences in the sample specify the same CDR3. This rearrangement joins TRBV9 to TRBJ1-3; D gene ambiguous. Deletions cut 4 bases from V and 1 base from J, with 3 bases between. The germline V gene encodes CDR1 SGDLS and CDR2 YYNGEE. CDR3 length equals 12 residues. The CDR3 region has the DNA TGTGCCAGCAGCCCTTCTGGAAACACCATATATTTT. This codes for CASSPSGNTIYF. Complete variable domain (other parts from reference TRBV9 and TRBJ1-3): DSGVTQTPKHLITATGQRVTLRCSPRSGDLSVYWYQQSLDQGLQFLIQYYNGEERAKGNILERFSAQQFPDLHSELNLSSLELGDSALYFCASSPSGNTIYFGEGSWLTVV.

This chain connects TRBV28 to TRBJ1-4; the D gene is possibly TRBD1 (5 bases). The V gene lost 5 bases and the J gene lost 10 bases, with 8 bases spanning the gap. From germline, CDR1 is MDHEN and CDR2 SYDVKM. The CDR3 is made up of 11 amino acids. CDR3 DNA sequence: TGTGCCAGCAGTCAGGGATTAAAACTGTTTTTT. It specifies CASSQGLKLFF.

This sequence joins TRBV2 and TRBJ1-6; 9 bases map to TRBD1. The CDR3 is 16 amino acids. Looked up from germline, CDR1 is SNHLY and CDR2 is FYNNEI. V dropped 6 bases and J dropped 6; count of bases not matched to a gene: 9. The chain's CDR3 is CASSRTQGALNSPLHF. CDR3 nucleotide sequence: TGTGCCAGCAGCAGAACACAGGGGGCGCTTAATTCACCCCTCCACTTT. Full variable domain (remainder filled in from reference TRBV2 and TRBJ1-6): EPEVTQTPSHQVTQMGQEVILRCVPISNHLYFYWYRQILGQKVEFLVSFYNNEISEKSEIFDDQFSVERPDGSNFTLKIRSTKLEDSAMYFCASSRTQGALNSPLHFGNGTRLTVT.

V and J are TRBV11-3 and TRBJ2-2; a possible D gene is TRBD1 (5 bases). Germline values: CDR1 SGHNT, CDR2 YENEEA. Trimming removed 5 bases from V and 0 bases from J, with 10 bases in between. This CDR3 comprises 15 residues. CDR3 sequence reads: CASSLGVPNTGELFF. The CDR3 DNA follows: TGTGCCAGCAGCCTAGGGGTCCCGAACACCGGGGAGCTGTTTTTT.

This chain uses TRBV7-2 with TRBJ2-7; D is unresolved. Germline V gene sequence: CDR1 SGHTA, CDR2 FQGNSA. The CDR3 spans 13 residues. Trimming removed 1 base at V and 3 bases at J, with 7 bases between. The CDR3 is CASSLGVRYEQYF. The CDR3 nucleotides are TGTGCCAGCAGCTTAGGTGTACGCTACGAGCAGTACTTC.

This chain uses TRBV2 with TRBJ1-1, with 7 positions matching TRBD1. This CDR3 is built from 15 residues. CDR1 and CDR2 from the germline V gene are SNHLY and FYNNEI. The V segment lost 6 bases and the J segment 0 bases; nucleotides outside the gene matches: 7. For the CDR3, the DNA is TGTGCCAGCAGCTTCCGACAGGGCGTGAACACTGAAGCTTTCTTT. Translating gives CASSFRQGVNTEAFF.

The rearrangement links TRBV11-3 to TRBJ2-2; 11 bases are shared with TRBD2. V shed 11 bases and J 5 bases; nucleotides not matched to a gene: 13. Per germline, CDR1 SGHNT and CDR2 YENEEA. The CDR3 loop spans 16 amino acids. The CDR3 reads CAGLSGRARGTGELFF. The CDR3 DNA follows: TGTGCCGGCCTTAGCGGGAGGGCCAGAGGAACCGGGGAGCTGTTTTTT.

As DNA, the CDR3 is TGTGCCAGCAGCTTAGATCATCCCGGGGAGCTGTTTTTT. Translated, it gives CASSLDHPGELFF. The V gene is TRBV11-3, the J gene TRBJ2-2; D gene ambiguous. CDR3 size: 13 residues. Looked up from germline, CDR1 is SGHNT and CDR2 is YENEEA. The V end was cut by 0 bases, the J end by 6 bases, with 5 bases between.

This chain connects TRBV19 to TRBJ2-3; TRBD1 agrees at 8 bases. Per the germline V gene, CDR1 is LNHDA and CDR2 is SQIVND (reference sequence). This CDR3 region has 14 residues. The J segment lost 4 bases and the V segment lost 4 bases, leaving 4 bases of the junction unmatched. This chain's CDR3 is CASSKTGVPDTQYF. CDR3 bases: TGTGCCAGTAGTAAGACAGGGGTCCCAGATACGCAGTATTTT.

Points on this clone: In the same sample, other DNA sequences code for this CDR3. This chain uses TRBV18 with TRBJ1-5; D is unresolved. The CDR3 length is 13 residues. Per germline, CDR1 KGHSH and CDR2 LQKENI. Trimming shortened V by 0 bases and J by 2 bases, and 2 bases separated the two germline ends. The CDR3 sequence is CASSPPGNQPQHF. The DNA of the CDR3 is TGTGCCAGCTCACCACCGGGCAATCAGCCCCAGCATTTT.

V and J are TRBV24-1 and TRBJ2-2, with 7 nucleotides matching TRBD2. Germline CDR1 and CDR2: KGHDR and SFDVKD. The CDR3 has 14 residues. V shed 9 bases and J 4 bases; nucleotides not matched to a gene: 7. CDR3 nucleotides: TGTGCCACCTTAGGCAGGGAGGGCACCGGGGAGCTGTTTTTT. Translating gives CATLGREGTGELFF.

The chain employs TRBV7-9 and TRBJ2-3; unclear D gene. Germline V CDR1 and CDR2: SEHNR, FQNEAQ (reference sequence). V shed 5 bases and J shed 3 bases, with 9 bases lying between them. This CDR3 is 13 amino acids long. CDR3 loop: CASSASGTDTQYF. The CDR3 coding sequence is TGTGCCAGCAGCGCCTCCGGGACAGATACGCAGTATTTT. Full variable domain (outside the CDR3, taken from reference TRBV7-9 and TRBJ2-3): DTGVSQNPRHKITKRGQNVTFRCDPISEHNRLYWYRQTLGQGPEFLTYFQNEAQLEKSRLLSDRFSAERPKGSFSTLEIQRTEQGDSAMYLCASSASGTDTQYFGPGTRLTVL.

The rearrangement links TRBV11-2 to TRBJ1-6; D not certain. V lost 0 bases, J lost 6 bases, and 12 bases lay in between. This CDR3 spans 16 amino acids. CDR1 is SGHAT, CDR2 FQNNGV, per germline. The DNA of the CDR3 is TGTGCCAGCAGCTTAGATCTTACCAGACCTAATTCACCCCTCCACTTT. Residues: CASSLDLTRPNSPLHF. Looking up the rest from reference TRBV11-2 and TRBJ1-6 gives the full variable domain: EAGVAQSPRYKIIEKRQSVAFWCNPISGHATLYWYQQILGQGPKLLIQFQNNGVVDDSQLPKDRFSAERLKGVDSTLKIQPAKLEDSAVYLCASSLDLTRPNSPLHFGNGTRLTVT.

This clone has more than one count but fewer than ten. The J gene is TRBJ1-1, the V gene TRBV6-2 or TRBV6-3, with 9 bases fitting TRBD1. This CDR3 has 15 residues. V shed 4 bases, J shed 6 bases, and the junction held 9 bases outside the gene matches. Germline CDR1 is MNHEY and CDR2 is SVGEGT. The CDR3 reads CASSSPDRGRSEAFF. The CDR3 DNA follows: TGTGCCAGCAGTTCCCCCGACAGGGGGAGGTCTGAAGCTTTCTTT.

The chain couples TRBV7-9 to TRBJ1-2; no clear D gene. V gave up 0 bases and J gave up 8 bases, with 10 bases separating them. The germline gives CDR1 SEHNR, CDR2 FQNEAQ (reference sequence). The CDR3 sequence is 13 residues long. The CDR3 region has the DNA TGTGCCAGCAGCTTAGCCCAAAGCGTAGGCTACACCTTC. Translating gives CASSLAQSVGYTF.

CDR3 sequence: CASTRGQGELFF. CDR3 nucleotide sequence: TGTGCCTCGACCAGAGGGCAGGGGGAGCTGTTTTTT. The genes are TRBV7-6 and TRBJ2-2; weak D call: TRBD2 (5 bases). V dropped 11 bases and J dropped 8 bases, with 15 bases sitting between them. The CDR3 is 12 residues long. The germline CDR1 and CDR2 sequences are SGHVS and FNYEAQ.

The chain joins TRBV29-1 to TRBJ2-3, with a weak D call TRBD1 (5 bases). In germline, CDR1 is SQVTM, CDR2 ANQGSEA. This CDR3 is built from 14 residues. CDR3: CRVGRSLPTDTQYF. The CDR3 DNA reads TGCAGGGTGGGGCGGTCTCTTCCCACAGATACGCAGTATTTT.

The chain combines TRBV11-2 with TRBJ2-4, with 7 bases fitting TRBD2. The CDR3 spans 19 residues. Looked up from germline, CDR1 is SGHAT and CDR2 is FQNNGV. Trimming at V came to 0 bases and at J to 0 bases, leaving 11 bases not matched to a gene. The CDR3 spells CASSLDNMASGLAKNIQYF. The CDR3 DNA sequence: TGTGCCAGCAGCTTAGATAACATGGCTAGCGGTTTAGCCAAAAACATTCAGTACTTC. The complete variable domain, with remaining parts taken from reference TRBV11-2 and TRBJ2-4, reads EAGVAQSPRYKIIEKRQSVAFWCNPISGHATLYWYQQILGQGPKLLIQFQNNGVVDDSQLPKDRFSAERLKGVDSTLKIQPAKLEDSAVYLCASSLDNMASGLAKNIQYFGAGTRLSVL.

The rearrangement uses TRBV7-8 and TRBJ2-1, with D possibly called TRBD1 or TRBD2 (7 bases each). The length of the CDR3 is 15 residues. The V gene's germline CDR1 is SGHVS and CDR2 FQNEAQ. Trimming stripped 5 bases from V and 7 bases from J, with 18 bases between. The CDR3 protein is CASSSGTEQRNEQFF. CDR3 nucleotides: TGTGCCAGCAGCAGCGGGACAGAACAGAGAAATGAGCAGTTCTTC.

The genes are TRBV24-1 and TRBJ1-1; D is perhaps TRBD1 (5 bases). Trimming left V 7 bases short and J 1 base short, with 9 bases between. This CDR3 spans 13 amino acids. The V gene's germline CDR1 is KGHDR and CDR2 SFDVKD. The CDR3 sequence is CATRFGGNTEAFF. In DNA form, the CDR3 reads TGTGCCACCAGGTTCGGGGGGAACACTGAAGCTTTCTTT.

Only one count was recorded for this clone. One junction end disagrees with the germline gene, perhaps due to a read error. The CDR3 reads CASSLSGNAEAFF. CDR3 bases: TGTGCCAGCAGTTTGTCCGGGAACGCTGAAGCTTTCTTT. The chain uses TRBV27 and TRBJ1-1; unclear D gene. In germline, CDR1 is MNHEY, CDR2 SMNVEV (reference sequence). CDR3 size: 13 residues.